Below are 15 T cell receptor beta chains sequenced from a single sample in a study of regulatory T cells in long-lasting Graves disease. Time point here: persistent/refractory GD, antithyroid drugs over 5 years with positive TRAb. PBMCs provided the RNA from which the TCR library was made. Library construction for TCR beta used iRepertoire HTBI primers and Arm-PCR of CDR3 regions. TCRdb reprocessed the multiplex PCR reads via MiXCR and lists one record per CDR3 protein. This table holds 350,000 to 500,000 distinct CDR3 sequences, around 20% found once. The sequenced sample was peripheral blood mononuclear cells (PBMCs), obtained when the disease was refractory, from a patient treated with antithyroid drugs. These receptors came from a female donor with Graves disease.

This clonotype has a count of ten or more. The genes are TRBV2 and TRBJ2-2; possibly TRBD1 for D (6 bases). Trimming pared 6 bases from V and 0 bases from J, leaving 8 bases between. CDR3 length: 14 residues. The germline gives CDR1 SNHLY, CDR2 FYNNEI. The CDR3: CASRDRANTGELFF. The DNA for the CDR3 is TGTGCCAGCAGGGACAGAGCGAACACCGGGGAGCTGTTTTTT.

The sample holds many counts of this clonotype. The rearrangement uses TRBV28 and TRBJ2-7; the D gene is possibly TRBD2 (7 bases). The CDR3 spans 14 residues. Germline loops: CDR1 MDHEN, CDR2 SYDVKM. The ends were cut back, 6 bases at V and 5 bases at J, with 17 bases in the middle. Here the CDR3 DNA reads TGTGCCAGCAGGACCGACGGGCGGGGGCACGAGCAGTACTTC. It encodes CASRTDGRGHEQYF. Full variable domain (outside the CDR3, taken from reference TRBV28 and TRBJ2-7): DVKVTQSSRYLVKRTGEKVFLECVQDMDHENMFWYRQDPGLGLRLIYFSYDVKMKEKGDIPEGYSVSREKKERFSLILESASTNQTSMYLCASRTDGRGHEQYFGPGTRLTVT.

This clonotype was found a few times. This rearrangement joins TRBV20-1 to TRBJ2-5; TRBD1 agrees at 8 bases. Germline V gives CDR1 DFQATT, CDR2 SNEGSKA (reference sequence). The CDR3 covers 16 residues. Unmatched junction bases numbered 13, after V lost 2 bases and J lost 5 bases. The CDR3 nucleotides read TGCAGTGCTAGAAGACAGGGGTCCGGAGTCGGGGAGACCCAGTACTTC. Translation gives CSARRQGSGVGETQYF.

This clonotype has a count of ten or more. The chain employs TRBV6-1 and TRBJ1-1; D perhaps matches TRBD1 (6 bases). Trimming removed 6 bases from V and 3 bases from J, with 14 bases in between. The germline gives CDR1 MNHNS, CDR2 SASEGT. This CDR3 is 14 amino acids long. The CDR3 nucleotides read TGTGCCAGCAGGCCCGGGACAAGAGACACTGAAGCTTTCTTT. Encoded protein: CASRPGTRDTEAFF.

This clonotype was counted ten times or more. This chain connects TRBV30 to TRBJ2-7, with D maybe TRBD2 (7 bases). Germline V gene lookup returns CDR1 GTSNPN and CDR2 SVGIG (reference sequence). The CDR3 covers 13 residues. Between the trimmed V and J ends, which lost 5 bases and 1 base, there was a span of 12 bases. CDR3 region: CAWGAGQSYEQYF. In nucleotides, the CDR3 is TGTGCCTGGGGAGCGGGACAATCCTACGAGCAGTACTTC.

This clonotype was recorded at least ten times. The rearrangement links TRBV6-1 to TRBJ2-5, with D unclear. The CDR3 covers 14 residues. CDR1 is MNHNS, CDR2 SASEGT, per germline. The germline V and J ends were trimmed by 8 bases and 5 bases, with 18 bases remaining between them. The CDR3 nucleotides are TGTGCCAGCGGTACCTCTAGGCGAATCGAGACCCAGTACTTC. Protein: CASGTSRRIETQYF.

The chain joins TRBV29-1 to TRBJ2-7; TRBD1 matches 7 bases. Germline CDR1 is SQVTM and CDR2 is ANQGSEA. J was trimmed by 3 bases and V by 6 bases; bases with no gene match: 11. The CDR3 has 14 residues. The CDR3: CSVLLVDRVYEQYF. The CDR3 nucleotides read TGCAGCGTCCTCCTTGTAGACAGGGTCTACGAGCAGTACTTC.

This clonotype was observed a few times. The V and J genes are TRBV7-2 and TRBJ1-2, with D unresolved. Germline loops: CDR1 SGHTA, CDR2 FQGNSA. This CDR3 has 15 amino acids. The V and J ends lost 6 bases and 4 bases respectively, with 18 bases between them. The CDR3 loop reads CASRANIILGYGYTF. CDR3 nucleotide sequence: TGTGCCAGCAGGGCGAACATAATCTTGGGCTATGGCTACACCTTC.

This clonotype appeared many times. The rearrangement uses TRBV28 and TRBJ1-2; D gene unclear. This CDR3 spans 13 amino acids. Germline lookup yields CDR1 MDHEN and CDR2 SYDVKM. Trimming removed 5 bases at V and 2 bases at J, with 9 bases between. The CDR3 loop reads CASSMNGNYGYTF. In DNA form, the CDR3 reads TGTGCCAGCAGTATGAATGGGAACTATGGCTACACCTTC.

A remark on this clonotype: Here the CDR3 omits its conserved ending phenylalanine or tryptophan, so a read error is the likely source. The chain is built from TRBV14 and TRBJ2-7; D ambiguous. The CDR3 sequence is 14 residues long. V lost 0 bases and J 3 bases, leaving 9 bases between the germline ends. Germline lookup yields CDR1 SGHDN and CDR2 FVKESK. DNA of the CDR3: TGTGCCAGCAGCCAAGACGAAGGGTACTACGAGCAGTACTCC. Its protein product is CASSQDEGYYEQYS.

This clonotype was observed many times. CDR3 residues: CASSVGPVYGYTF. CDR3 sequence (DNA): TGTGCCAGCAGCGTAGGACCAGTCTATGGCTACACCTTC. The chain uses TRBV9 and TRBJ1-2, with D uncertain. CDR3 length: 13 residues. Trimming stripped 0 bases from V and 4 bases from J, with 7 bases between. Germline V gene sequence: CDR1 SGDLS, CDR2 YYNGEE.

The sample holds many counts of this clonotype. This chain links TRBV28 with TRBJ2-7; TRBD1 is a possible D gene (6 bases). Germline CDR1 MDHEN, CDR2 SYDVKM. CDR3 length: 15 residues. Trimming pared 0 bases from V and 3 bases from J, leaving 12 bases between. CDR3 DNA sequence: TGTGCCAGCAGTTTATGGGGGACAAAAAACTACGAGCAGTACTTC. It encodes CASSLWGTKNYEQYF.

The table lists this clonotype with many counts. The chain links TRBV28 to TRBJ1-5, with D tentatively TRBD1 (6 bases). V gave up 1 base and J gave up 3 bases, with 10 bases separating them. Germline V gene data show CDR1 as MDHEN and CDR2 as SYDVKM. The CDR3 runs to 15 residues. This CDR3 is CASSLYPGANQPQHF. The CDR3 DNA follows: TGTGCCAGCAGTTTATACCCGGGGGCCAATCAGCCCCAGCATTTT.

This clonotype has ten or more counts. The chain is built from TRBV10-3 and TRBJ2-7, with D uncertain. The germline V gene encodes CDR1 ENHRY and CDR2 SYGVKD. V was shortened by 4 bases and J by 5 bases, with 6 bases between the two germline ends. CDR3 size: 11 residues. CDR3 coding DNA: TGTGCCATCAGTGGTCATGACGAGCAGTACTTC. Translated, it gives CAISGHDEQYF.

There are many counts of this clonotype. The gene calls are TRBV6-5 and TRBJ2-7; D is ambiguous. With 4 bases removed from V and 2 bases from J, the gap between germline ends came to 18 bases. The germline CDR1 and CDR2 sequences are MNHEY and SVGAGI. The CDR3 spans 16 residues. CDR3 protein: CASSSPSTRNPYEQYF. CDR3 sequence (DNA): TGTGCCAGCAGTTCCCCCAGTACACGTAACCCCTACGAGCAGTACTTC.